This TCR beta chain was sequenced for a study of T cells in localized non-small cell lung cancer. General study results and limits: Among the top 100 tumor clones, a median about 60 appeared in adjacent lung. Exceeding tumor, uninvolved adjacent lung had the highest T cell clonality. Longer overall survival was seen with higher T cell density measured in blood.

As for this clone: Its antigen is still unknown.

The CDR3 has 11 residues. From germline, CDR1 is SNHLY and CDR2 FYNNEI. V lost 6 bases, J lost 11 bases, and 11 bases lay in between. The data were produced by immunoSEQ multiplex PCR, yet TCRdb's version contains in-frame clones alone and is incomplete. This table holds 20,000 to 25,000 clones, over 80% found once. The rearrangement uses TRBV2 and TRBJ2-1; D might be TRBD2 (6 bases). The starting material was PBMCs, obtained before any cancer treatment. This clonotype originated in a man between 40 and 70 years old with stage II squamous cell lung carcinoma. The CDR3 DNA reads TGTGCCAGCAGCTCCGGGAGTCAGCAGTTCTTC. Its protein product is CASSSGSQQFF. Together with reference TRBV2 and TRBJ2-1, the CDR3 gives the full variable domain: EPEVTQTPSHQVTQMGQEVILRCVPISNHLYFYWYRQILGQKVEFLVSFYNNEISEKSEIFDDQFSVERPDGSNFTLKIRSTKLEDSAMYFCASSSGSQQFFGPGTRLTVL.